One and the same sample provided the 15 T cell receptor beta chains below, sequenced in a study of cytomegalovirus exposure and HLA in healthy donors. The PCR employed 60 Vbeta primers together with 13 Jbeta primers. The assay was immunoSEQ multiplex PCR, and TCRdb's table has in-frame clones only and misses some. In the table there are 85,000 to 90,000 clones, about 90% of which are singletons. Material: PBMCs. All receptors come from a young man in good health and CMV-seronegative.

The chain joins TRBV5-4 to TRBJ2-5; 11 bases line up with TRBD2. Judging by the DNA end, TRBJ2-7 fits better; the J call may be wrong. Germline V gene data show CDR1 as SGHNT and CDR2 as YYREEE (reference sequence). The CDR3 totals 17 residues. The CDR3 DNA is TGTGCCAGCAGCACCCGTCCAGGGACTAGCGGCTCCTACGAGCAGTACTTC. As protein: CASSTRPGTSGSYEQYF.

The chain's CDR3 is CSARLDREQYF. In DNA form, the CDR3 reads TGCAGTGCTAGACTCGACAGGGAGCAGTACTTC. V is TRBV20-1 and J is TRBJ2-7; D is possibly TRBD1 (6 bases). CDR3 length: 11 residues. V shed 2 bases and J shed 7 bases, with 9 bases lying between them. Looked up from germline, CDR1 is DFQATT and CDR2 is SNEGSKA (reference sequence).

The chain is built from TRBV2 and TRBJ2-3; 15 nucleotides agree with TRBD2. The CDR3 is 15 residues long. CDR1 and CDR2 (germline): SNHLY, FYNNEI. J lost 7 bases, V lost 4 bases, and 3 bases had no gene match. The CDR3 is CASSAGTSGRNTQYF. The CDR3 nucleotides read TGTGCCAGCAGTGCGGGGACTAGCGGGAGGAATACGCAGTATTTT.

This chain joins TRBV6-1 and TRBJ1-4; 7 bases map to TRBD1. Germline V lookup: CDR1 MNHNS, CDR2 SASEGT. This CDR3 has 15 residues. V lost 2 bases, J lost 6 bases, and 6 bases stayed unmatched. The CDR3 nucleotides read TGTGCCAGCAGTGAACGGGGGACAGCCGATGAAAAACTGTTTTTT. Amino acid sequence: CASSERGTADEKLFF.

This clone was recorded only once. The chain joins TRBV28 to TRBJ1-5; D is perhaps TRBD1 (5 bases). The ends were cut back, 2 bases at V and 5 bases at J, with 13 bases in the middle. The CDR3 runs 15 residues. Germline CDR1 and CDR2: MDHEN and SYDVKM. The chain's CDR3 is CASSLIMGGYQPQHF. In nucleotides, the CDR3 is TGTGCCAGCAGTTTAATTATGGGGGGATATCAGCCCCAGCATTTT.

The CDR3 here is CASSPGQVSTGELFF. CDR3 nucleotide sequence: TGTGCCAGCTCTCCGGGACAGGTATCGACCGGGGAGCTGTTTTTT. J is TRBJ2-2 and V is TRBV18; 8 nucleotides align to TRBD1. V was clipped by 6 bases and J by 5 bases; unmatched bases: 8. The length of the CDR3 is 15 residues. Germline loops: CDR1 KGHSH, CDR2 LQKENI.

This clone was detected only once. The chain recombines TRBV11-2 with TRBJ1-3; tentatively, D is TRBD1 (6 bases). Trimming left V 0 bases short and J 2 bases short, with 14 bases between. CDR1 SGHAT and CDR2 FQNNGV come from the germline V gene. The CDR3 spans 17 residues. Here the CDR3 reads CASSLDRSSGAGNTIYF. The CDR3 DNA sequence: TGTGCCAGCAGCTTAGATCGGTCGTCAGGGGCTGGAAACACCATATATTTT.

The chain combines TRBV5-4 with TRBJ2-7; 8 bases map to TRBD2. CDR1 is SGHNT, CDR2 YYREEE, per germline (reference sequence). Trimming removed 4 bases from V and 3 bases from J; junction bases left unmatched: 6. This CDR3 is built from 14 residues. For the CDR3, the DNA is TGTGCCAGCAGCCCCCGGGGGGGGTTCTACGAGCAGTACTTC. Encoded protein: CASSPRGGFYEQYF.

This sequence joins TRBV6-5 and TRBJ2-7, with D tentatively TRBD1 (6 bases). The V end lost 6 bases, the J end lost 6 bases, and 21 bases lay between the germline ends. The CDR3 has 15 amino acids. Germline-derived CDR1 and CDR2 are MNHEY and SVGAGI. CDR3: CASRRTGTRAGEQYF. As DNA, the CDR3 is TGTGCCAGCAGGCGGACCGGGACAAGAGCCGGCGAGCAGTACTTC.

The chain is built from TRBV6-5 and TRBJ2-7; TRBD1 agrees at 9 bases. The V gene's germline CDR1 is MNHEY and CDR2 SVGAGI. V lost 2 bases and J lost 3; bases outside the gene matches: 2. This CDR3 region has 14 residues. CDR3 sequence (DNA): TGTGCCAGCAGTTACCGGGACAGGGACTACGAGCAGTACTTC. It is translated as CASSYRDRDYEQYF.

The CDR3 DNA reads TGTGCCAGTAGTCCCCTTATTGGAACGGGCCAAGAGACCCAGTACTTC. It codes for CASSPLIGTGQETQYF. The chain employs TRBV19 and TRBJ2-5; no firm D call. This CDR3 has 16 residues. From germline, CDR1 is LNHDA and CDR2 SQIVND (reference sequence). Trimming removed 5 bases from V and 1 base from J, with 17 bases in between.

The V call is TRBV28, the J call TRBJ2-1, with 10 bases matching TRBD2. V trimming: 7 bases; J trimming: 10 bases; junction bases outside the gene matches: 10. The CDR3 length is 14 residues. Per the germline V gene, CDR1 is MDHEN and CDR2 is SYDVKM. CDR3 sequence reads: CASNSGRAAREQFF. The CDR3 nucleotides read TGTGCCAGCAACAGCGGGAGGGCCGCGCGAGAGCAGTTCTTC.

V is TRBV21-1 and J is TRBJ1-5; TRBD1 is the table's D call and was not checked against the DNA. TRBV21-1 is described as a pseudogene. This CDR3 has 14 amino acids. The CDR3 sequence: CASRLTGGDQPQHF. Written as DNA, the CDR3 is TGTGCCAGCCGATTGACAGGGGGGGATCAGCCCCAGCATTTT.

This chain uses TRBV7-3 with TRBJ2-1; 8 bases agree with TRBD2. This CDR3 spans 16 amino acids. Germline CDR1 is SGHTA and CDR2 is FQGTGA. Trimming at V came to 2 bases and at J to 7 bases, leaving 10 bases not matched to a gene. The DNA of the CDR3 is TGTGCCAGCAGCTTATATTCCAGCGGGAGCAAGAATGAGCAGTTCTTC. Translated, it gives CASSLYSSGSKNEQFF.

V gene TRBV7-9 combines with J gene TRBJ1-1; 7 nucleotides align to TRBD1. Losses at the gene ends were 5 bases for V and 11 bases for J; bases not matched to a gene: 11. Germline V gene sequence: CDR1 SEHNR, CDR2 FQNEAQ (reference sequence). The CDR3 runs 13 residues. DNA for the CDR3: TGTGCCAGCAGCCGGCAGGGGGTCATGTCGGCTTTCTTT. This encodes CASSRQGVMSAFF.